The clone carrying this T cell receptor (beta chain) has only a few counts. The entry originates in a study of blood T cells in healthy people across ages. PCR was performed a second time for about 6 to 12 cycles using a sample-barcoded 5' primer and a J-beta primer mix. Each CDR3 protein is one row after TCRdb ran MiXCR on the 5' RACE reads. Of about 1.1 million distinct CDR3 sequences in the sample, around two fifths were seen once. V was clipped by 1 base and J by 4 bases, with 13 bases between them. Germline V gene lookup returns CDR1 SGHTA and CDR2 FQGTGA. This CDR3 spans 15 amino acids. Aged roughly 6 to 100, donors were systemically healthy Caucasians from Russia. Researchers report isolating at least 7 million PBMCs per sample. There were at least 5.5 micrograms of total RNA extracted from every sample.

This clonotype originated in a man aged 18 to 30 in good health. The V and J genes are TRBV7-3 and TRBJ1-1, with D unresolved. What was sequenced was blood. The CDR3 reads CASSLIYSSGTEAFF. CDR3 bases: TGTGCCAGCAGCTTAATTTACAGTTCCGGCACTGAAGCTTTCTTT.